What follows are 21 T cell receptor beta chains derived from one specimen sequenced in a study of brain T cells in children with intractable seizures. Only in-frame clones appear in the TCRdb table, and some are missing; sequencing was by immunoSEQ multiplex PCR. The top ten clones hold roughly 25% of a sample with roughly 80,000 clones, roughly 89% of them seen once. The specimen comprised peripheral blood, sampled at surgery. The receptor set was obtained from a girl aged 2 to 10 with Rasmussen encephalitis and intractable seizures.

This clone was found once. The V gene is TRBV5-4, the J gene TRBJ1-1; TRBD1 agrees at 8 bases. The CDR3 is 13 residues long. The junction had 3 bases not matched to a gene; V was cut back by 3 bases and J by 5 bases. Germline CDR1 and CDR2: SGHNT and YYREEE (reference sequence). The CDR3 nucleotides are TGTGCCAGCAGCTCTACAGGGGGAACTGAAGCTTTCTTT. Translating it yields CASSSTGGTEAFF. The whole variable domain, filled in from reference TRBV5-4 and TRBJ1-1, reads ETGVTQSPTHLIKTRGQQVTLRCSSQSGHNTVSWYQQALGQGPQFIFQYYREEENGRGNFPPRFSGLQFPNYSSELNVNALELDDSALYLCASSSTGGTEAFFGQGTRLTVV.

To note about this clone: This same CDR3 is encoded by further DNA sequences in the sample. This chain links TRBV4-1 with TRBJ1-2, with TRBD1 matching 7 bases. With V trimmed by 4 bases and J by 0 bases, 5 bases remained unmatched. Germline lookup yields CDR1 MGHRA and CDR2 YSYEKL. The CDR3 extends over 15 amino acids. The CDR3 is CASSLGTATNYGYTF. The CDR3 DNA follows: TGCGCCAGCAGCCTCGGGACAGCAACTAACTATGGCTACACCTTC.

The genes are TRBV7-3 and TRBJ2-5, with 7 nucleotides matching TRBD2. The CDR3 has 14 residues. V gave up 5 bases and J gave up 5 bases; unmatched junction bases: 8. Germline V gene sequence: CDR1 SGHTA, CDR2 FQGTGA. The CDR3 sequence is CASSNRGRPETQYF. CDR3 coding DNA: TGTGCCAGCAGCAACCGCGGGAGACCGGAGACCCAGTACTTC.

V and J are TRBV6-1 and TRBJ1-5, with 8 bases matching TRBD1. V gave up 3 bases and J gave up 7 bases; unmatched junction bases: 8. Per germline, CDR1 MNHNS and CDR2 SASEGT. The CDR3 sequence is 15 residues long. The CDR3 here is CASSDPRTGRQPQHF. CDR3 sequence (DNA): TGTGCCAGCAGTGACCCCAGGACAGGGCGACAGCCCCAGCATTTT.

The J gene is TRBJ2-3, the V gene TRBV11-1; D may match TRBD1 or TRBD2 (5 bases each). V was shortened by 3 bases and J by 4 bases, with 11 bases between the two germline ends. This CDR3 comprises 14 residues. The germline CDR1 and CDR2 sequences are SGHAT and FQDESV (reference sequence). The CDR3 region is CASSLFVGADTQYF. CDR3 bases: TGTGCCAGCAGCTTGTTCGTGGGGGCAGATACGCAGTATTTT.

CDR3 sequence reads: CASSRGGVGETQYF. The CDR3 coding sequence is TGTGCCAGCAGCAGAGGAGGGGTGGGGGAGACCCAGTACTTC. The rearrangement links TRBV6-5 to TRBJ2-5; TRBD2 might be the D (6 bases). Between the trimmed V and J ends, which lost 6 bases and 5 bases, there was a span of 16 bases. Germline V lookup: CDR1 MNHEY, CDR2 SVGAGI. This CDR3 contains 14 residues.

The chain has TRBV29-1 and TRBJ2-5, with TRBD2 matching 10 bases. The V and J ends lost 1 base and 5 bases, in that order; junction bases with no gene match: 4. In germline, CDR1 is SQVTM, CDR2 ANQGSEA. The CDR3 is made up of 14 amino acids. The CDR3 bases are TGCAGCGTTGAAGCTAGCGGGGGTGGGGAGACCCAGTACTTC. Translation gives CSVEASGGGETQYF.

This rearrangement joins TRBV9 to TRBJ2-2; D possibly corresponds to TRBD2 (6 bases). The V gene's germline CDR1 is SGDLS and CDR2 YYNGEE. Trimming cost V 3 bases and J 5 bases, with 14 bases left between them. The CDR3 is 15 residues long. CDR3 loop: CASSGFGSSTGELFF. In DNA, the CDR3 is TGTGCCAGCAGCGGCTTCGGGAGCTCGACCGGGGAGCTGTTTTTT.

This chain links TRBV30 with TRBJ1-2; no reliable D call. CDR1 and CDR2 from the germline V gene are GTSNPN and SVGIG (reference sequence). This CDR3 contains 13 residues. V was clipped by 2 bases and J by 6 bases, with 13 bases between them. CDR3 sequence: CAWSRVGPDGYTF. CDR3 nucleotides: TGTGCCTGGAGTAGGGTCGGACCGGATGGCTACACCTTC.

The CDR3 here is CASSLFAREDNEQFF. CDR3 in DNA: TGTGCCAGCAGCTTATTTGCGCGTGAAGATAATGAGCAGTTCTTC. The rearrangement joins TRBV7-9 to TRBJ2-1; D unresolved. CDR3 size: 15 residues. Germline-derived CDR1 and CDR2 are SEHNR and FQNEAQ (reference sequence). The ends were cut back, 2 bases at V and 7 bases at J, with 15 bases in the middle.

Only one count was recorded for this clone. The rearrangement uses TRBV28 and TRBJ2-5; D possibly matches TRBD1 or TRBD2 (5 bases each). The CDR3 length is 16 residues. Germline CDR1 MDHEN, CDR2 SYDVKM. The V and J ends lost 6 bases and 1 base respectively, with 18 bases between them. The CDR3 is CASSLTTGTGQETQYF. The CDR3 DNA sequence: TGTGCCAGCAGCCTGACTACCGGGACCGGCCAAGAGACCCAGTACTTC.

The CDR3 bases are TGTGCCAGCAGCCTGCCAGTCGGGGTACAAGAGACCCAGTACTTC. It translates to CASSLPVGVQETQYF. The V and J genes are TRBV3-1 (or the pseudogene TRBV3-2) and TRBJ2-5; maybe TRBD2 (5 bases). The V end was cut by 4 bases, the J end by 2 bases, with 14 bases between. The CDR3 contains 15 residues. The V gene's germline CDR1 is LGHDT and CDR2 YNNKEL (reference sequence).

The CDR3 loop reads CASSQDLFGGMNTEAFF. CDR3 nucleotide sequence: TGTGCCAGCAGCCAAGATCTCTTCGGGGGGATGAACACTGAAGCTTTCTTT. The V gene is TRBV4-2, the J gene TRBJ1-1, with D maybe TRBD1 (5 bases). V was cut by 0 bases and J by 0 bases, with 14 bases left in between. This CDR3 comprises 17 residues. The germline CDR1 and CDR2 sequences are LGHNA and YNFKEQ.

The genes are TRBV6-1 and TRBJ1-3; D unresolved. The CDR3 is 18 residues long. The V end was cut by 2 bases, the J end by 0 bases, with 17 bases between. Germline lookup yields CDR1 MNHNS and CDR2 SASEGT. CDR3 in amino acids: CASSEKIGPTSSGNTIYF. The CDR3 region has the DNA TGTGCCAGCAGTGAAAAAATCGGGCCCACATCCTCTGGAAACACCATATATTTT.

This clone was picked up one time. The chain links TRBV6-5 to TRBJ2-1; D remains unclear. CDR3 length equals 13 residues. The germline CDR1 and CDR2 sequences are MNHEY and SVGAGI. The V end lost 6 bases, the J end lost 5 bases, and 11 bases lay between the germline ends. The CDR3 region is CASSLRPHNEQFF. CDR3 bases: TGTGCCAGCAGCCTCCGACCCCACAATGAGCAGTTCTTC.

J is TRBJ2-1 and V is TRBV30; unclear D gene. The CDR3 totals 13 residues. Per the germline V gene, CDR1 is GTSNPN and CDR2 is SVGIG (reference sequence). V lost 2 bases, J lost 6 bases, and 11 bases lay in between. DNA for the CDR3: TGTGCCTGGAGTATCGGCTTTGCCAATGAGCAGTTCTTC. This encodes CAWSIGFANEQFF.

The CDR3 protein is CASRGSRNEQFF. In DNA form, the CDR3 reads TGTGCCAGCAGGGGTAGCCGCAATGAGCAGTTCTTC. J is TRBJ2-1 and V is TRBV2; the D is unclear. Looked up from germline, CDR1 is SNHLY and CDR2 is FYNNEI. Trimming cost V 6 bases and J 6 bases, with 9 bases left between them. The CDR3 is 12 amino acids.

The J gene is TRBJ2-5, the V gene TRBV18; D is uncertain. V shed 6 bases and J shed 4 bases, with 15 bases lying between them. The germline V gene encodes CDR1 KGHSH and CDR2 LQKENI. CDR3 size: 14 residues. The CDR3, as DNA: TGTGCCAGCTCTCCCCGCTACAGATCAGAGACCCAGTACTTC. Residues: CASSPRYRSETQYF.

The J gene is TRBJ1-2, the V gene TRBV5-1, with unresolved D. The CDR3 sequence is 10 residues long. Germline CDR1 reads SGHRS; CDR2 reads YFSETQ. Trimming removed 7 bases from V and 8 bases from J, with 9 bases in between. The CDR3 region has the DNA TGCGCCAGCCTTATCCTGGGCTACACCTTC. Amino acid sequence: CASLILGYTF.

The CDR3 here is CASSSRDIEGNTIYF. The CDR3 nucleotides are TGTGCCAGCAGCTCCCGGGACATTGAAGGAAACACCATATATTTT. The rearrangement uses TRBV11-2 and TRBJ1-3; maybe TRBD1 (6 bases). CDR3 length: 15 amino acids. Trimming shortened V by 4 bases and J by 4 bases, and 14 bases separated the two germline ends. Germline values: CDR1 SGHAT, CDR2 FQNNGV.

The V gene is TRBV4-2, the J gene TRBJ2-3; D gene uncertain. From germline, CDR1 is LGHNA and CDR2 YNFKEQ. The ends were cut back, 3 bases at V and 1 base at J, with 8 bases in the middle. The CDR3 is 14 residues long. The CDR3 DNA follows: TGTGCCAGCAGCCAGCGGACCCGCACAGATACGCAGTATTTT. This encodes CASSQRTRTDTQYF.